Listed below are T cell receptor beta chains from one sample, sequenced in a study of CD8+CD57+ T cells in acquired aplastic anemia. TCRdb reanalysed the reads using MiXCR and keeps one entry per CDR3 protein. The sample lists around 150,000 distinct CDR3 sequences; approximately 43% were seen once. Sequences were obtained from sorted CD4+, CD8+, or CD8+CD57+ T cells (not recorded which) from PBMCs. These receptors originate from a human donor in good health. The CDR3 runs from the conserved cysteine through the conserved F or W.

>TRBV27|19|TRBJ2-5
CASRRGTYRTSGTKETQYF
>TRBV5-1|14|TRBJ2-1
CASKLRTSGGEQFF
>TRBV5-6|14|TRBJ2-3
CASSSTGGTDTQYF
>TRBV4-2|16|TRBJ1-6
CASSQETGFYNSPLHF
>TRBV20-1|15|TRBJ1-6
CSARETSSYNSPLHF
>TRBV7-3|13|TRBJ2-2
CASNIRNTGELFF
>TRBV11-2|15|TRBJ2-7
CASSLAGTGGYEQYF
>TRBV19|14|TRBJ1-2
CASSIPGQGPGYTF
>TRBV7-3|15|TRBJ2-3
CASSSLGGSTDTQYF
>TRBV20-1|16|TRBJ2-1
CSARNDRGGNFNEQFF
>TRBV20-1|15|TRBJ1-5
CSARSDRVSNQPQHF
>TRBV6-1|11|TRBJ1-3
CASNYGNTIYF
>TRBV18|14|TRBJ1-2
CASSPYPSPSGYTF
>TRBV7-8|12|TRBJ1-4
CASSRSGEKLFF
>TRBV2|12|TRBJ2-7
CASTTRHYEQYF
>TRBV10-3|17|TRBJ1-5
CAISEGRTGGSGEPQHF
>TRBV2|14|TRBJ2-5
CASCPVRGQETQYF
>TRBV4-1|13|TRBJ2-7
CASSQYPGGEQYF
>TRBV2|13|TRBJ2-7
CASSGLGADTQYF
>TRBV19|17|TRBJ1-5
CASSIDRTSLSNQPQHF
>TRBV20-1|13|TRBJ2-7
CSASGGSSYEQYF
>TRBV28|13|TRBJ2-2
CASSLPYPGELFF
>TRBV20-1|15|TRBJ2-1
CSARVAGSSYNEQFF
>TRBV12-3/TRBV12-4|17|TRBJ2-4
CASSLMGQGLAKNIQYF
>TRBV24-1|15|TRBJ2-1
CATSDSSGGYNEQFF
>TRBV29-1|13|TRBJ1-2
CSVEARVGYGYTF
>TRBV7-3|11|TRBJ2-2
CASSYPRELFF
>TRBV2|15|TRBJ2-7
CASSGGRGYLYEQYF
>TRBV10-3|11|TRBJ1-1
CAIRDRTEAFF
>TRBV6-1|15|TRBJ2-2
CAGGPLGKNTGELFF
>TRBV5-4|15|TRBJ2-7
CASSNFWGPDNEQYF
>TRBV20-1|15|TRBJ2-7
CSATGRLAGPYEQYF
>TRBV2|13|TRBJ1-1
CASTRSWEAEAFF
>TRBV15|13|TRBJ2-7
CATSSRSSYEQYF
>TRBV5-1|15|TRBJ1-2
CASSSPGQANYGYTF
>TRBV6-6|13|TRBJ2-5
CASSSLGQETQYF
>TRBV12-3/TRBV12-4|16|TRBJ2-3
CASSKRTSGSTDTQYF
>TRBV29-1|14|TRBJ1-1
CSVTAGSMNTEAFF
>TRBV29-1|11|TRBJ1-2
CSVAAGGGYTF
>TRBV5-5|14|TRBJ1-2
CASSGQYRSWIYTF
>TRBV3-1|15|TRBJ1-6
CASSQATGGFSPLHF
>TRBV19|13|TRBJ1-1
CASSTHWGGEAFF
>TRBV24-1|13|TRBJ1-2
CATGAGDNYGYTF
>TRBV6-1|16|TRBJ2-4
CASSEPDRAAKNIQYF
>TRBV7-9|13|TRBJ2-2
CASSFGQTGELFF
>TRBV2|13|TRBJ2-7
CASSGQASDEQYF
>TRBV2|15|TRBJ1-2
CASYLEGQARYGYTF
>TRBV6-1|13|TRBJ2-1
CASTGVLDNEQFF
>TRBV19|13|TRBJ2-7
CASSIHGAYEQYF
>TRBV24-1|15|TRBJ1-5
CATSDFPGNNQPQHF
>TRBV24-1|14|TRBJ2-7
CATSESGTGGEQYF
>TRBV7-9|17|TRBJ1-2
CASSFTVGKALNYGYTF
>TRBV7-8|12|TRBJ1-3
CASMAPGNTIYF
>TRBV25-1|17|TRBJ2-3
CASSPGGGFGVTDTQYF